This T cell receptor (beta chain) is drawn from a study of Ad26.COV2.S vaccination and SARS-CoV-2 variants. On this clone: Its antigen remains unknown.

Study-wide results and caveats: Breadth, reportedly substantial, characterized the spike-specific CD8+ and CD4+ T cell responses after vaccination.

Repertoires were generated with immunoSEQ multiplex PCR, while TCRdb's copy carries only in-frame clones and drops some. Among approximately 300,000 clones, about 82% were seen once, and the ten largest hold about 2.1%. Stated treatment: around 19 received Ad26.COV2.S at low or high dose, single or two shots; 5 received placebo; per-sample allocation not given. Sampling happened 63 days after the first vaccine or placebo injection. CDR1 is SEHNR and CDR2 is FQNEAQ in the germline V gene (reference sequence). The CDR3 length is 14 residues. Trimming shortened V by 1 base and J by 0 bases, and 5 bases separated the two germline ends.

This chain uses TRBV7-9 with TRBJ2-3, with unresolved D. Here the sequenced sample was peripheral blood, taken in a trial of Ad26.COV2.S vaccine versus placebo. The receptor was isolated from a person aged 18-60 years who received the Ad26.COV2.S COVID-19 vaccine or a placebo. The CDR3 loop is CASSLGRSTDTQYF. In DNA, the CDR3 is TGTGCCAGCAGCTTAGGCCGGAGCACAGATACGCAGTATTTT.